These 13 T cell receptor beta chains share one sample of origin, sequenced in a study of OX40 agonist ivuxolimab in advanced cancers. Profiled with immunoSEQ multiplex PCR; TCRdb holds only in-frame clones, not every one. The data contain roughly 70,000 clones, 65% to 90% of them singletons. The sequencing used CD4+ or CD8+ T cells sorted from blood, collected in a trial of the OX40 agonist ivuxolimab. Source of these receptors: an adult with an advanced solid tumor such as melanoma, head and neck, liver or kidney cancer.

This clone has only one observation. The chain recombines TRBV7-9 with TRBJ2-7; 9 bases agree with TRBD1. Germline V gives CDR1 SEHNR, CDR2 FQNEAQ (reference sequence). CDR3 length: 16 amino acids. Trimming removed 5 bases from V and 2 bases from J; junction bases left unmatched: 10. In DNA form, the CDR3 reads TGTGCCAGCAGCACACCCACAGGGGGCTCACCCTACGAGCAGTACTTC. Amino acid sequence: CASSTPTGGSPYEQYF.

The rearrangement uses TRBV27 and TRBJ2-7, with TRBD1 matching 8 bases. The CDR3 sequence is 13 residues long. V lost 5 bases to trimming and J lost 5 bases; unmatched junction nucleotides: 5. Germline V gene lookup returns CDR1 MNHEY and CDR2 SMNVEV (reference sequence). CDR3 residues: CASSVRTGNEQYF. CDR3 DNA sequence: TGTGCCAGCAGTGTCCGGACAGGGAACGAGCAGTACTTC.

The chain uses TRBV28 and TRBJ1-4, with D maybe TRBD1 (5 bases). CDR1 and CDR2 from the germline V gene are MDHEN and SYDVKM. V was pared by 3 bases and J by 7 bases, with 12 bases between. This CDR3 region has 14 residues. CDR3 residues: CASSLAGGSEKLFF. The CDR3 DNA reads TGTGCCAGCAGTTTGGCGGGGGGAAGTGAAAAACTGTTTTTT.

The rearrangement uses TRBV2 and TRBJ1-2, with D uncertain. The germline V gene has CDR1 SNHLY and CDR2 FYNNEI. CDR3 length equals 15 residues. With 2 bases removed from V and 8 bases from J, the gap between germline ends came to 18 bases. The CDR3 is CASSEYRDLFRGYTF. CDR3 DNA: TGTGCCAGCAGTGAATATAGGGATCTATTTCGGGGCTACACCTTC.

The DNA for the CDR3 is TGTGCTAGTGGTTTGGGGACGGACGGCGGCACCCAGTACTTC. The encoded protein is CASGLGTDGGTQYF. The V gene is TRBV12-5, the J gene TRBJ2-5; D ambiguous. The ends were cut back, 1 base at V and 8 bases at J, with 14 bases in the middle. The CDR3 has 14 amino acids. Germline V gene data show CDR1 as LGHNT and CDR2 as FRNRAP.

This chain uses TRBV5-8 with TRBJ1-4, with 8 bases matching TRBD1. CDR1 SGHTS and CDR2 YDEGEE come from the germline V gene. The CDR3 is made up of 16 amino acids. Trimming took 2 bases from V and 2 from J; bases not matched to a gene: 5. In DNA, the CDR3 is TGTGCCAGCAGCTTACATACAGGGGGGACTAATGAAAAACTGTTTTTT. Its protein product is CASSLHTGGTNEKLFF.

The chain links TRBV7-9 to TRBJ1-3; 11 bases line up with TRBD1. After removal of 1 base from V and 4 bases from J, the junction contained 6 bases not matched to a gene. The germline V gene has CDR1 SEHNR and CDR2 FQNEAQ (reference sequence). The CDR3 contains 17 residues. The CDR3: CASSLGGQGATGNTIYF. The CDR3 DNA follows: TGTGCCAGCAGCTTAGGCGGACAGGGGGCAACAGGAAACACCATATATTTT.

This chain joins TRBV14 and TRBJ1-1; 7 bases align to TRBD1. The CDR3 loop spans 15 amino acids. Germline CDR1 reads SGHDN; CDR2 reads FVKESK. V lost 1 base, J lost 5 bases, and 7 bases stayed unmatched. Here the CDR3 DNA reads TGTGCCAGCAGCCAAGTCGCAGGGGGTCGTACTGAAGCTTTCTTT. This codes for CASSQVAGGRTEAFF.

V is TRBV11-1 and J is TRBJ2-5; 8 bases line up with TRBD1. After removal of 5 bases from V and 1 base from J, the junction contained 6 bases not matched to a gene. Germline V gene sequence: CDR1 SGHAT, CDR2 FQDESV (reference sequence). This CDR3 has 15 residues. The CDR3 spells CASSPRTGGQETQYF. The CDR3 DNA is TGTGCCAGCAGCCCGAGAACAGGGGGCCAAGAGACCCAGTACTTC.

V usage is TRBV6-5 and J usage is TRBJ2-5, with 14 bases aligning to TRBD2. This CDR3 has 15 amino acids. V lost 6 bases, J lost 4 bases, and 4 bases stayed unmatched. Germline assignment: CDR1 MNHEY and CDR2 SVGAGI. The CDR3 bases are TGTGCCAGCAGGCTGGGACTAGCGGGAGTAGAGACCCAGTACTTC. It encodes CASRLGLAGVETQYF.

The genes are TRBV7-8 and TRBJ2-7; a weak D match, TRBD1 (6 bases). This CDR3 has 13 amino acids. The V gene's germline CDR1 is SGHVS and CDR2 FQNEAQ. Trimming removed 2 bases at V and 5 bases at J, with 10 bases between. CDR3: CASSLINRDEQYF. Here the CDR3 DNA reads TGTGCCAGCAGCTTAATAAACAGGGACGAGCAGTACTTC.

J is TRBJ1-5 and V is TRBV9; D might be TRBD1 (5 bases). Trimming left V 2 bases short and J 4 bases short, with 13 bases between. The CDR3 consists of 15 residues. Germline loops: CDR1 SGDLS, CDR2 YYNGEE. This CDR3 is CASSVAGQLNQPQHF. The CDR3 bases are TGTGCCAGCAGCGTGGCGGGGCAGTTAAATCAGCCCCAGCATTTT.

This clone has just one count. This chain uses TRBV23-1 with TRBJ2-7; possibly TRBD1 or TRBD2 for D (5 bases each). TRBV23-1 counts as an open reading frame of uncertain function. This CDR3 has 16 amino acids. V lost 7 bases, J lost 3 bases, and 22 bases lay in between. The CDR3 DNA sequence: TGCGCCAGCATTCCTGGGACGTCAGCCAATATCTACGAGCAGTACTTC. It codes for CASIPGTSANIYEQYF.